Sequencing of this T cell receptor (beta chain) was carried out in a study of cytomegalovirus exposure and HLA in healthy donors. The PCR used 60 Vbeta and 13 Jbeta primers. This table comes from immunoSEQ multiplex PCR, and its TCRdb copy is limited to in-frame clones, with some not included. The data hold 130,000 to 150,000 clones, with 80% observed a single time. Findings of the study overall: Cytomegalovirus association was listed for 164 TCR beta chains. Analyses of presence and absence presupposed an approximately uniform sequencing depth across donors. Later analysis indicated greater clonal expansion among HLA-associated TCR beta chains than among equally common other chains. When analyzed later, a missense DCLRE1C variant was found to be linked to TCR beta V- and J-gene trimming.

Worth noting for this clone: The antigen is undetermined.

CDR3 length equals 14 residues. From germline, CDR1 is SGHRS and CDR2 YFSETQ. This receptor was taken from a male donor in good health and CMV-seronegative. The V gene is TRBV5-1, the J gene TRBJ2-3; 8 positions match TRBD2. The sequenced sample was PBMCs. DNA for the CDR3: TGCGCAACCAGAGCGGGGGCCACCACAGATACGCAGTATTTT. Protein product: CATRAGATTDTQYF.